This T cell receptor (beta chain) was obtained from a study of blood T cell repertoires in COVID-19. Study summary: The origin of the acute and convalescent COVID-19 samples was the United States, Italy and Spain. T cells, B-cell-depleted T cells, or PBMCs supplied cDNA or gDNA.

Authors' processing steps: The assay estimated nucleated cells by amplifying reference gene primers. TCRdb's copy holds only in-frame clones and misses some; the assay was immunoSEQ multiplex PCR. V and J calls and clone size are those listed in that table; D and trimming were worked out from the DNA. This table holds about 130,000 clones, approximately 84% found once. This clone was counted a single time. The length of the CDR3 is 14 residues. Germline assignment: CDR1 GTSNPN and CDR2 SVGIG (reference sequence). V was clipped by 8 bases and J by 4 bases, with 20 bases between them. The V call is TRBV30, the J call TRBJ1-1; no clear D. The origin of this receptor is a human donor in a cohort sampled during active COVID-19. Sequencing used peripheral blood. The CDR3 region has the DNA TGTGCCGGTACAAGAGGTGGAAGAGCCACTGAAGCTTTCTTT. This encodes CAGTRGGRATEAFF.